Listed below are T cell receptor beta chains from one sample, sequenced in a study. TCRdb recomputed calls from the 5' RACE reads with MiXCR, one row per CDR3 protein. The sample holds over 40,000 distinct CDR3 sequences, 20% to 25% seen once. Sequencing was done on a sample of Tregs sorted from a lymph node. These receptor sequences come from a female donor with breast cancer. The CDR3 runs from the conserved cysteine through the conserved F or W.

CDR3 protein	J gene	V gene
CATSRLALSSYNEQFF	TRBJ2-1	TRBV15
CASSSQGGNTEAFF	TRBJ1-1	TRBV7-3
CASSLEAAHGYTF	TRBJ1-2	TRBV5-1
CASSEIWGTEAFF	TRBJ1-1	TRBV25-1
CASSPGTSAYNEQFF	TRBJ2-1	TRBV6-1
CASSQAPGLTVSPLHF	TRBJ1-6	TRBV4-1
CASSLDGEKLFF	TRBJ1-4	TRBV5-6
CATSRGQDEIYEQYF	TRBJ2-7	TRBV15
CASSPRGSDYNERFF	TRBJ2-1	TRBV28
CASSLKLNTEAFF	TRBJ1-1	TRBV27
CASSSLGLAGETQYF	TRBJ2-5	TRBV7-9
CASSLGINYEQYF	TRBJ2-7	TRBV5-1
CASSPGLAGGITYNERFF	TRBJ2-1	TRBV5-6
CASSLWPGAISGELFF	TRBJ2-2	TRBV27
CASSVRGGTGPYNEQFF	TRBJ2-1	TRBV6-1
CASRRKAGGREQYF	TRBJ2-7	TRBV6-1
CSVERRTTGNTIYF	TRBJ1-3	TRBV29-1
CASRAGLAGAGAYEQYF	TRBJ2-7	TRBV5-1
CSVKTPGRRYNEQFF	TRBJ2-1	TRBV29-1
CASSPRGGSGGGQGYYNEQFF	TRBJ2-1	TRBV4-1
CASSLVPSGSNEQYF	TRBJ2-7	TRBV11-2
CASSPGGFYGYTF	TRBJ1-2	TRBV5-6
CASRPVAGGNEQFF	TRBJ2-1	TRBV28
CASSQAAGGRYEQYF	TRBJ2-7	TRBV4-1
CASTGSGFSSSYEQYF	TRBJ2-7	TRBV6-1
CASSKATGGGANTGELFF	TRBJ2-2	TRBV21-1
CASSPPGAQTRGYTF	TRBJ1-2	TRBV7-9
CSASGQGVTEQYF	TRBJ2-7	TRBV29-1
CASRLTPGRENTGELFF	TRBJ2-2	TRBV4-1
CASSQATGQDQYEQYF	TRBJ2-7	TRBV4-1
CASSPGTRNSPLHF	TRBJ1-6	TRBV27